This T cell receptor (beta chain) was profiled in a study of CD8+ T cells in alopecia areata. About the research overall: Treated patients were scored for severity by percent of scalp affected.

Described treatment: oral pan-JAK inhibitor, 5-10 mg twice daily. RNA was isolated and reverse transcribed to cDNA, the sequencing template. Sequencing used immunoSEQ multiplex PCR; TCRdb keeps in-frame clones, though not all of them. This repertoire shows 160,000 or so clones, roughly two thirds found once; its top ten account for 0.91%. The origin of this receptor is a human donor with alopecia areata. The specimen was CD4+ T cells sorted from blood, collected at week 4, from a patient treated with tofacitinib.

CDR3 DNA sequence: TGCGCCAGCAGCCAAGGAATAGCGGAGGCCTACGAGCAGTACTTC. It translates to CASSQGIAEAYEQYF. The V call is TRBV4-1, the J call TRBJ2-7; D is possibly TRBD2 (6 bases). The germline CDR1 and CDR2 sequences are MGHRA and YSYEKL. Trimming cost V 1 base and J 2 bases, with 12 bases left between them. The CDR3 consists of 15 residues.